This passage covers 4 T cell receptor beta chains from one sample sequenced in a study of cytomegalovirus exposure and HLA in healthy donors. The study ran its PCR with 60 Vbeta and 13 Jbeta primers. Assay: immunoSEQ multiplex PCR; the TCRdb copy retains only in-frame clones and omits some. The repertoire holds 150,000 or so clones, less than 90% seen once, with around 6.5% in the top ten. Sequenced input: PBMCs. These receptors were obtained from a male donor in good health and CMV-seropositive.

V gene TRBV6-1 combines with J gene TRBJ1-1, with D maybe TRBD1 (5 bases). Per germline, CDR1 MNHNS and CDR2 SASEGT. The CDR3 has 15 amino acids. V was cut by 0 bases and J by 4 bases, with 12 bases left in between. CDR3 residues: CASSEAGGALTEAFF. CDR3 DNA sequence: TGTGCCAGCAGTGAAGCAGGCGGGGCGCTCACTGAAGCTTTCTTT.

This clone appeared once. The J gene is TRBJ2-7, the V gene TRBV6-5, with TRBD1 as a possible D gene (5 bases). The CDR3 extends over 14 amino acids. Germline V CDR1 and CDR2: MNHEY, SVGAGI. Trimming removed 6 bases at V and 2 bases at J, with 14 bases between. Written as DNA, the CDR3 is TGTGCCAGCAGGGCAGGGTTATCCACCTACGAGCAGTACTTC. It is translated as CASRAGLSTYEQYF.

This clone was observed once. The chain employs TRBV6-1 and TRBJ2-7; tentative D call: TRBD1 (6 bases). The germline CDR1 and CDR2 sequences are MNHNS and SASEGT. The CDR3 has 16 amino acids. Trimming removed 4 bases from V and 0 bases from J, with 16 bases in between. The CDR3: CASSAQLDRTSYEQYF. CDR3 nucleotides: TGTGCCAGCAGTGCGCAGCTGGACAGAACCTCCTACGAGCAGTACTTC.

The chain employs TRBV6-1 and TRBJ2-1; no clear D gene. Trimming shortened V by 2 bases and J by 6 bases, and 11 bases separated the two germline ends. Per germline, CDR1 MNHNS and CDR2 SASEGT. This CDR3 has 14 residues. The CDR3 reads CASSERAIGNEQFF. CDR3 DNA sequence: TGTGCCAGCAGTGAAAGAGCGATCGGCAATGAGCAGTTCTTC.